This T cell receptor beta chain was retrieved from a study of blood T cell repertoires in COVID-19. The repertoire was sequenced with immunoSEQ multiplex PCR; TCRdb's copy has only in-frame clones and lacks some. Of 280,000 or so clones in the sample, roughly 80% are singletons; the top ten hold approximately 9%. V dropped 5 bases and J dropped 0 bases, with 11 bases sitting between them. Per germline, CDR1 SEHNR and CDR2 FQNEAQ (reference sequence). This CDR3 comprises 15 residues. Sequencing was performed on peripheral blood. V and J are TRBV7-9 and TRBJ1-5; a possible D gene is TRBD1 (5 bases). This TCR was recovered from a woman between 45 and 65 years old who had recovered from COVID-19. The CDR3 sequence: CASSPRGYSNQPQHF. The CDR3 DNA reads TGTGCCAGCAGCCCAAGGGGTTATAGCAATCAGCCCCAGCATTTT.